This T cell receptor (beta chain) appears in the sequencing data of a study of T cells in Graves' hyperthyroidism and ophthalmopathy. This clonotype was recorded at least ten times. Amplification yielded TCR beta CDR3 regions, with RNA transcripts as the source. Researchers ran a first-round RT-PCR on the TCR CDR3 using the HTBI primer set. TCRdb re-called the multiplex PCR reads through MiXCR, storing one row per CDR3 protein. This sample carries around 800,000 distinct CDR3 sequences, 38% of them seen once, and the ten largest clones take 8% to 9%. The patients, who ranged from 18 to 65 in age, presented with newly diagnosed hyperthyroidism lasting under 2 months. Used for diagnoses were clinical symptoms, serum thyroxine and TRAb, thyroid ultrasound and orbital computed tomography. In germline, CDR1 is SNHLY, CDR2 FYNNEI. Trimming pared 5 bases from V and 8 bases from J, leaving 9 bases between. This CDR3 contains 12 residues.

Sequenced sample: blood. The sequence was collected from a man aged 18 to 29 with Graves' hyperthyroidism. This sequence joins TRBV2 and TRBJ1-4, with a possible D match to TRBD1 (6 bases). CDR3 sequence (DNA): TGTGCCAGCAGTACAGGGTCCGAAAAACTGTTTTTT. Translating it yields CASSTGSEKLFF.